One sample yielded the 5 T cell receptor beta chains listed below, sequenced in a study of control samples from healthy donors and cancer patients. TCRdb's copy holds only in-frame clones and misses some; the assay was immunoSEQ multiplex PCR. In the table there are some 120,000 clones, 70% to 90% of which are singletons. Sequencing used blood. The origin of the receptors is a man aged 50 to 60 in good health.

The rearrangement links TRBV19 to TRBJ2-7; D perhaps matches TRBD2 (6 bases). Germline CDR1 is LNHDA and CDR2 is SQIVND (reference sequence). There are 15 residues in the CDR3. V dropped 8 bases and J dropped 3 bases, with 20 bases sitting between them. This CDR3 is CASAPAGSRNYEQYF. Written as DNA, the CDR3 is TGTGCCAGTGCGCCGGCGGGGTCGAGGAACTACGAGCAGTACTTC.

The J gene is TRBJ2-7, the V gene TRBV28, with 9 bases fitting TRBD1. After removal of 6 bases from V and 5 bases from J, the junction contained 11 bases not matched to a gene. The CDR3 has 15 residues. Germline CDR1 is MDHEN and CDR2 is SYDVKM. CDR3 in amino acids: CASSWRYRGRHEQYF. The CDR3 DNA follows: TGTGCCAGCAGCTGGAGGTACAGGGGGCGACACGAGCAGTACTTC.

This clone has more than one count but fewer than ten. The V gene is TRBV15, the J gene TRBJ1-3; TRBD1 is a possible D gene (5 bases). CDR3 length equals 13 residues. The germline V gene encodes CDR1 LNHNV and CDR2 YYDKDF (reference sequence). V was clipped by 5 bases and J by 4 bases, with 9 bases between them. This CDR3 reads CATSVGGGNTIYF. CDR3 DNA sequence: TGTGCCACCAGCGTGGGGGGAGGAAACACCATATATTTT.

The J gene is TRBJ2-6, the V gene TRBV2; no clear D. Trimming stripped 7 bases from V and 4 bases from J, with 8 bases between. This CDR3 is built from 13 residues. The V gene's germline CDR1 is SNHLY and CDR2 FYNNEI. The chain's CDR3 is CASKGAGANVLTF. CDR3 DNA sequence: TGTGCCAGCAAGGGTGCCGGGGCCAACGTCCTGACTTTC. Drawing the rest from reference TRBV2 and TRBJ2-6, the complete variable domain is EPEVTQTPSHQVTQMGQEVILRCVPISNHLYFYWYRQILGQKVEFLVSFYNNEISEKSEIFDDQFSVERPDGSNFTLKIRSTKLEDSAMYFCASKGAGANVLTFGAGSRLTVL.

This chain links TRBV28 with TRBJ2-7; no firm D call. V shed 7 bases and J shed 2 bases, with 18 bases lying between them. Germline CDR1 reads MDHEN; CDR2 reads SYDVKM. This CDR3 contains 15 residues. The CDR3 DNA reads as TGTGCCAGCACAAACCCCCGCATGGTGGCCTACGAGCAGTACTTC. Encoded protein: CASTNPRMVAYEQYF. The entire variable domain, with the rest obtained from reference TRBV28 and TRBJ2-7, is as follows: DVKVTQSSRYLVKRTGEKVFLECVQDMDHENMFWYRQDPGLGLRLIYFSYDVKMKEKGDIPEGYSVSREKKERFSLILESASTNQTSMYLCASTNPRMVAYEQYFGPGTRLTVT.